Below are 22 T cell receptor beta chains sequenced from a single sample in a study of T-cell reconstitution after alpha-beta-depleted transplantation in children (dated by TCRdb to the mid-2010s). The library was built by means of PCR. Instrument used: Illumina HiSeq 2500. To normalize quantification of the TCRbeta repertoire, the TCR libraries were built with molecular barcoding that relied on unique molecular identifiers. TCRdb trimmed the raw reads at Q25, called clones with MiXCR and kept productive beta chains. Every distinct CDR3 protein forms one entry, paired with its most common genes and DNA. In this sample the table shows a few hundred thousand distinct CDR3 sequences, roughly 26% of which occur a single time. Of the sample, roughly 2.6% is held by the ten largest clones. The sample's treatment or condition label, in plain terms: allogeneic hematopoietic cell transplantation with graft depleted of TCRalphabeta T cells and CD19 B cells.

Sequenced material: PBMCs, taken before TCRalphabeta/CD19-depleted stem cell transplant. Receptors originate from a girl aged 2-10 years with Fanconi anemia, due to receive a stem cell transplant.

This clonotype has just a few counts. The V call is TRBV7-2, the J call TRBJ2-7; 7 bases match TRBD2. CDR1 and CDR2 (germline): SGHTA, FQGNSA. This CDR3 is built from 15 residues. V dropped 4 bases and J dropped 3; count of bases not matched to a gene: 9. In nucleotides, the CDR3 is TGTGCCAGCAGCTCCAGCAGCGGGACCGTCTACGAGCAGTACTTC. It encodes CASSSSSGTVYEQYF.

The chain links TRBV20-1 to TRBJ1-5; tentative D call: TRBD1 (5 bases). Germline V gene data show CDR1 as DFQATT and CDR2 as SNEGSKA (reference sequence). This CDR3 has 15 amino acids. V lost 0 bases and J 6 bases, leaving 15 bases between the germline ends. CDR3 region: CSARERESGSQPQHF. The CDR3 DNA is TGCAGTGCTAGAGAGAGGGAGTCAGGGAGTCAGCCCCAGCATTTT.

This chain joins TRBV4-2 and TRBJ1-3; the match to TRBD1 covers 9 bases. Germline V CDR1 and CDR2: LGHNA, YNFKEQ. With 0 bases clipped from V and 3 bases from J, the junction kept 9 bases outside the gene matches. CDR3 length equals 18 residues. The CDR3 spells CASSQDMLTGGVGNTIYF. The CDR3 region has the DNA TGTGCCAGCAGCCAAGATATGCTAACAGGGGGCGTTGGAAACACCATATATTTT.

This chain links TRBV6-1 with TRBJ1-2; TRBD1 agrees at 10 bases. Germline V CDR1 and CDR2: MNHNS, SASEGT. The CDR3 consists of 16 residues. V trimming: 6 bases; J trimming: 3 bases; junction bases outside the gene matches: 10. The CDR3: CASSRTGGDPYYGYTF. In DNA, the CDR3 is TGTGCCAGCAGCCGGACAGGGGGAGACCCTTACTATGGCTACACCTTC.

In this sample, this clonotype turned up many times. The chain combines TRBV29-1 with TRBJ2-1, with a weak D call TRBD1 (5 bases). V lost 4 bases to trimming and J lost 0 bases, with 10 bases between them. Germline CDR1 SQVTM, CDR2 ANQGSEA. The CDR3 is made up of 14 amino acids. CDR3 sequence reads: CSVVRVSSYNEQFF. CDR3 bases: TGCAGCGTTGTCAGGGTAAGCTCCTACAATGAGCAGTTCTTC.

This clonotype was observed a handful of times. This may stem from a read error, because a much larger clone lies one nucleotide away. The chain uses TRBV9 and TRBJ2-1, with D maybe TRBD2 (5 bases). This CDR3 is built from 16 residues. Per the germline V gene, CDR1 is SGDLS and CDR2 is YYNGEE. CDR3 nucleotide sequence: TGTGTCAGCAGCGTAGGAGGAGCAATGGGGTACAATGAGCAGTTCTTC. Its protein product is CVSSVGGAMGYNEQFF.

This clonotype has a count of ten or more. The chain couples TRBV5-1 to TRBJ2-7; D remains unclear. Between the trimmed V and J ends, which lost 0 bases and 3 bases, there was a span of 7 bases. CDR1 is SGHRS and CDR2 is YFSETQ in the germline V gene. This CDR3 has 13 residues. CDR3 in DNA: TGCGCCAGCAGCTTGGCCTGGGGCTACGAGCAGTACTTC. This encodes CASSLAWGYEQYF.

This clonotype occurred many times. A read error may account for a junction end that differs from germline. The V gene is TRBV28, the J gene TRBJ1-1; D is unclear. Germline lookup yields CDR1 MDHEN and CDR2 SYDVKM. The CDR3 is made up of 15 amino acids. The CDR3 sequence: CASSPLFFDGEASRF. CDR3 sequence (DNA): TGTGCCAGCAGCCCCCTTTTTTTTGACGGGGAGGCCTCCCGCTTT.

This clonotype appeared many times. The V call is TRBV5-4, the J call TRBJ2-1; TRBD2 is a possible D gene (5 bases). The germline V gene has CDR1 SGHNT and CDR2 YYREEE (reference sequence). The length of the CDR3 is 14 residues. The V end was cut by 2 bases, the J end by 0 bases, with 6 bases between. CDR3 protein: CASSFGLSYNEQFF. The CDR3 nucleotides are TGTGCCAGCAGCTTTGGACTCTCCTACAATGAGCAGTTCTTC.

The chain joins TRBV20-1 to TRBJ1-6, with D perhaps matching TRBD1 (6 bases). Trimming took 5 bases from V and 6 from J, leaving 17 bases between them. Germline-derived CDR1 and CDR2 are DFQATT and SNEGSKA (reference sequence). CDR3 length equals 15 residues. CDR3 in amino acids: CSAGTTGWANSPLHF. The CDR3 DNA sequence: TGCAGTGCTGGGACCACAGGGTGGGCTAATTCACCCCTCCACTTT.

The V and J genes are TRBV7-9 and TRBJ2-2; 11 bases fit TRBD2. Germline CDR1 and CDR2: SEHNR and FQNEAQ (reference sequence). The CDR3 extends over 15 amino acids. V shed 5 bases, J shed 9 bases, and the junction held 8 bases outside the gene matches. This chain's CDR3 is CASSPRTSGPRELFF. The CDR3 DNA reads TGTGCCAGCAGCCCCAGGACTAGCGGGCCTCGGGAGCTGTTTTTT.

This clonotype appeared once. CDR3 sequence (DNA): TGTGCCAGCAGCCAACATGGGGGGGGCGGCACAGATACGCAGTATTTT. As protein: CASSQHGGGGTDTQYF. J is TRBJ2-3 and V is TRBV7-2; maybe TRBD2 (7 bases). CDR1 SGHTA and CDR2 FQGNSA come from the germline V gene. This CDR3 region has 16 residues. V was trimmed by 5 bases and J by 1 base, leaving 16 bases between them.

The chain recombines TRBV29-1 with TRBJ2-7; 7 nucleotides line up with TRBD1. Germline V gene data show CDR1 as SQVTM and CDR2 as ANQGSEA. V shed 6 bases, J shed 7 bases, and the junction held 9 bases outside the gene matches. This CDR3 region has 12 residues. Written as DNA, the CDR3 is TGCAGCGTCGCCGGGACAGAAGTGGAGCAGTACTTC. It codes for CSVAGTEVEQYF.

In this sample, this clonotype turned up a few times. The chain employs TRBV29-1 and TRBJ2-1; 10 bases align to TRBD1. The CDR3 covers 16 residues. Unmatched junction bases numbered 9, after V lost 4 bases and J lost 3 bases. CDR1 SQVTM and CDR2 ANQGSEA come from the germline V gene. The CDR3 sequence: CSVVYRDRGVYNEQFF. CDR3 nucleotides: TGCAGCGTTGTGTATCGGGACAGGGGAGTCTACAATGAGCAGTTCTTC.

This clonotype was seen more than once but under ten times. This sequence joins TRBV29-1 and TRBJ2-3; TRBD1 might be the D (6 bases). Germline values: CDR1 SQVTM, CDR2 ANQGSEA. The CDR3 sequence is 14 residues long. Trimming removed 3 bases from V and 1 base from J, with 11 bases in between. The CDR3 sequence is CSVEKTGRTDTQYF. For the CDR3, the DNA is TGCAGCGTTGAGAAGACAGGCCGCACAGATACGCAGTATTTT.

A few counts support this clonotype. The chain links TRBV20-1 to TRBJ1-2, with a tentative D call TRBD1 (5 bases). Trimming left V 0 bases short and J 1 base short, with 15 bases between. CDR3 length equals 16 residues. Germline V lookup: CDR1 DFQATT, CDR2 SNEGSKA (reference sequence). The CDR3: CSARDYGDRRNYGYTF. The CDR3 DNA reads as TGCAGTGCTAGAGATTATGGAGACAGACGTAACTATGGCTACACCTTC.

At least ten counts were recorded for this clonotype. The V call is TRBV7-2, the J call TRBJ2-3; weak D call: TRBD2 (5 bases). Germline V gene data show CDR1 as SGHTA and CDR2 as FQGNSA. This CDR3 spans 13 amino acids. Trimming left V 5 bases short and J 3 bases short, with 9 bases between. The CDR3 DNA reads TGTGCCAGCAGCCGCCGAGGGACAGATACGCAGTATTTT. Translation gives CASSRRGTDTQYF.

The CDR3 sequence: CASSLGLLGLDTQYF. The DNA for the CDR3 is TGCGCCAGCAGCCTGGGACTACTTGGATTAGATACGCAGTATTTT. The genes are TRBV5-1 and TRBJ2-3; TRBD2 aligns across 7 bases. Losses at the gene ends were 4 bases for V and 5 bases for J; bases not matched to a gene: 10. This CDR3 contains 15 residues. From germline, CDR1 is SGHRS and CDR2 YFSETQ.

There are many counts of this clonotype. This chain connects TRBV12-3 or TRBV12-4 to TRBJ1-4; tentative D call: TRBD1 (5 bases). The V gene lost 5 bases and the J gene lost 0 bases, with 7 bases spanning the gap. This CDR3 contains 14 residues. Written as DNA, the CDR3 is TGTGCCAGCAGTACCAGGGCAACTAATGAAAAACTGTTTTTT. Amino acids: CASSTRATNEKLFF.

The V and J genes are TRBV3-1 and TRBJ1-1, with unresolved D. Per germline, CDR1 LGHDT and CDR2 YNNKEL (reference sequence). CDR3 size: 15 residues. Trimming shortened V by 4 bases and J by 4 bases, and 16 bases separated the two germline ends. CDR3 bases: TGTGCCAGCAGCCCAGCCGGGCCGGGAGGCACTGAAGCTTTCTTT. It specifies CASSPAGPGGTEAFF.

Regarding this clonotype: This may arise from a read error, as a much more abundant clone is one base away. The gene calls are TRBV6-1 and TRBJ2-7; D tentatively fits TRBD1 or TRBD2 (6 bases each). Per the germline V gene, CDR1 is MNHNS and CDR2 is SASEGT. The CDR3 has 15 amino acids. DNA for the CDR3: TGTGCCAGCAGTGAAGGGGGGGCGATTTCCTACGAGCAGAACTTC. This translates into CASSEGGAISYEQNF.

The chain's CDR3 is CATSDVGRNNEQFF. In DNA, the CDR3 is TGTGCCACCAGTGATGTCGGGAGGAACAATGAGCAGTTCTTC. The chain employs TRBV24-1 and TRBJ2-1, with TRBD2 matching over 7 bases. The V segment lost 3 bases and the J segment 5 bases; nucleotides outside the gene matches: 3. CDR1 and CDR2 from the germline V gene are KGHDR and SFDVKD. The CDR3 loop spans 14 amino acids.